This TCR beta chain was identified during a study of cytomegalovirus exposure and HLA in healthy donors. Germline trimming cut 3 bases from V and 1 base from J; bases unmatched to any gene: 1. The CDR3 has 15 amino acids. Looked up from germline, CDR1 is SGHDT and CDR2 is YYEEEE. Study-wide points: Later genetic work tied a missense DCLRE1C variant to beta-chain V and J trimming.

A multiplex PCR was run with 60 Vbeta primers and 13 Jbeta primers. Some clones are missing from TCRdb's copy, which holds only in-frame ones; the method was immunoSEQ multiplex PCR. The sample has some 150,000 clones, approximately 80% seen once. As for this clone: The antigen remains undetermined.

The sequence was collected from a man under 40 in good health and CMV-seropositive. This chain joins TRBV5-6 and TRBJ1-4, with 9 bases that match TRBD1. The sequencing input was PBMCs. This CDR3 is CASSSGQGTNEKLFF. The CDR3 region has the DNA TGTGCCAGCAGCTCGGGACAGGGAACTAATGAAAAACTGTTTTTT.